This is a list of T cell receptor beta chains from one sample in a study of T cell responses to AZD1222 COVID-19 vaccine. Here immunoSEQ multiplex PCR was the method, and the copy in TCRdb shows in-frame clones only, minus some. The data hold just under 75,000 clones, with around 80% observed a single time. The source was peripheral blood, collected 28 days after the second AZD1222 dose. Receptor source: an adult who received the AZD1222 COVID-19 vaccine. Both conserved end residues are part of each CDR3. The D gene is left open where the match is weak. Clone size is shown for a subset of rows, as once, few, many or a class of expanded clone.

J	D	size	V	DNA	CDR3
TRBJ1-1	-	-	TRBV11-3	TGTGCCAGCAGCCAAACGGGCGGGAACACTGAAGCTTTCTTT	CASSQTGGNTEAFF
TRBJ1-2	-	-	TRBV7-8	TGTGCCAGCAGCTTAGGCAGGGAGGACTACGGCTACACCTTC	CASSLGREDYGYTF
TRBJ2-1	-	-	TRBV4-2	TGTGCCAGCAGCCAATCCCCGACAGGGAGGTATGAGCAGTTCTTC	CASSQSPTGRYEQFF
TRBJ2-4	-	once	TRBV28	TGTGCCAGCAGTTTACACGGGGCTCGAGCCAAAAACATTCAGTACTTC	CASSLHGARAKNIQYF
TRBJ1-1	-	few	TRBV19	TGTGCCAGTAGTCCCTACTCTCCGGTCAAAGGGTACACTGAAGCTTTCTTT	CASSPYSPVKGYTEAFF
TRBJ2-3	TRBD2	-	TRBV29-1	TGCAGCGTTGACGGGACTAGCGGGGGGAGGGTCACAGATACGCAGTATTTT	CSVDGTSGGRVTDTQYF
TRBJ1-2	TRBD1	-	TRBV24-1	TGTGCCACCAGTGGGACAGGGGGCGTCTATGGCTACACCTTC	CATSGTGGVYGYTF
TRBJ2-7	TRBD1	once	TRBV24-1	TGTGCCACCAGTGATACCGGGACAGGGGATGAGCAGTACTTC	CATSDTGTGDEQYF
TRBJ2-2	TRBD2	-	TRBV10-1	TGCGCCAGCAGCAACCTAGGCCTAGCGGGGCATAACACCGGGGAGCTGTTTTTT	CASSNLGLAGHNTGELFF
TRBJ2-3	-	-	TRBV6-5	TGTGCCAGCGGCGGGAGCACAGATACGCAGTATTTT	CASGGSTDTQYF
TRBJ1-3	-	once	TRBV28	TGTGCCAGCAGTTTATTGGGCAGCCGCTCTGGAAACACCATATATTTT	CASSLLGSRSGNTIYF
TRBJ1-6	-	-	TRBV6-2/TRBV6-3	TGTGCCAGCAGTTACTCCGGCGGACGGGCCTGGAGGTCACCCCTCCACTTT	CASSYSGGRAWRSPLHF
TRBJ2-1	TRBD2	once	TRBV20-1	TGCAGTGCTCCTAACCGACTAGCTGCGTTCTTC	CSAPNRLAAFF
TRBJ2-2	-	-	TRBV3-1/TRBV3-2	TGTGCCAGCAGCCCGGGACTGCTCACCGGGGAGCTGTTTTTT	CASSPGLLTGELFF
TRBJ1-1	-	-	TRBV14	TGTGCCAGCAGCCAAGCGGGCCTAGGGGGCACTGAAGCTTTCTTT	CASSQAGLGGTEAFF
TRBJ2-1	-	-	TRBV6-5	TGTGCCAGCAGCTACGGGCGGAGTGGCACCAATGAGCAGTTCTTC	CASSYGRSGTNEQFF
TRBJ1-1	-	-	TRBV5-1	TGCGCCAGCAGCCAACAGGGAGCTAACACTGAAGCTTTCTTT	CASSQQGANTEAFF
TRBJ2-1	TRBD1	few	TRBV6-5	TGTGCCAGCAGTTACTCGACAGGGGGTGATGAGCAGTTCTTC	CASSYSTGGDEQFF
TRBJ1-2	TRBD1	-	TRBV15	TGTGCCACCAGCAGAGAGGACAGGGGGTTTATTGGCTACACCTTC	CATSREDRGFIGYTF
TRBJ2-2	-	few	TRBV28	TGTGCCAGCATATCCCAGGAGAACACCGGGGAGCTGTTTTTT	CASISQENTGELFF
TRBJ2-1	-	-	TRBV11-3	TGTGCCAGCAGCAGAACAGGGAGGACAAGCTCCTACAATGAGCAGTTCTTC	CASSRTGRTSSYNEQFF
TRBJ1-1	-	-	TRBV5-1	TGCGCCAGCTCCGTAGGGGGGGGCGCAGAAACTGAAGCTTTCTTT	CASSVGGGAETEAFF
TRBJ2-1	-	-	TRBV9	TGTGCCAGCAGCGTAGGAGCACCCAAAACCAATGAGCAGTTCTTC	CASSVGAPKTNEQFF
TRBJ2-5	-	-	TRBV3-1/TRBV3-2	TGTGCCAGCAGCCAAGAGGTATCCGTGACCCAGTACTTC	CASSQEVSVTQYF
TRBJ2-7	-	-	TRBV6-6	TGTGCCAGCAGCCCCGCCTTCTCCGAGCAGTACTTC	CASSPAFSEQYF
TRBJ2-1	-	-	TRBV9	TGTGCCAGCAGCGTGGGGGATGAGCAGTTCTTC	CASSVGDEQFF
TRBJ2-1	-	once	TRBV9	TGTGCCAGCAGCGAAACCGGGACTCCCCTCAATGAGCAGTTCTTC	CASSETGTPLNEQFF
TRBJ2-7	TRBD1	-	TRBV7-3	TGTGCCAGCAGCTTAAAGGGACAGGGGAGCCACGAGCAGTACTTC	CASSLKGQGSHEQYF
TRBJ2-6	-	-	TRBV3-1/TRBV3-2	TGTGCCAGCAGCCAAAAAGAGGGGGTTTTTGGGGCCAACGTCCTGACTTTC	CASSQKEGVFGANVLTF
TRBJ2-1	-	few	TRBV18	TGTGCCAGCTCACCACCTAGATCGCCTATCAATGAGCAGTTCTTC	CASSPPRSPINEQFF
TRBJ2-7	-	-	TRBV7-2	TGTGCCAGCAGCCCCGCACAGGCACGGGACGAGCAGTACTTC	CASSPAQARDEQYF
TRBJ2-2	-	-	TRBV11-1	TGTGCCAGCAGCTTTTCCGCGGACGCGAACACCGGGGAGCTGTTTTTT	CASSFSADANTGELFF
TRBJ2-5	TRBD2	-	TRBV5-1	TGCGCCAGCAGCCGTAGCGGGGGGAGGGAGACCCAGTACTTC	CASSRSGGRETQYF
TRBJ2-2	TRBD2	-	TRBV5-6	TGTGCCAGCAGCTTGGAGTCTAGCGGGGGGCTGGGCACCGGGGAGCTGTTTTTT	CASSLESSGGLGTGELFF
TRBJ2-7	TRBD2	few	TRBV20-1	TGCAGTGCCAGTCAGGATAGCGGGAGCCACGAGCAGTACTTC	CSASQDSGSHEQYF
TRBJ2-3	-	few	TRBV28	TGTGCCAGCAGCCCCGAAGAGGCGGATACGCAGTATTTT	CASSPEEADTQYF
TRBJ2-7	TRBD1	once	TRBV4-2	TGTGCCAGCAGCCAGTACACAGGGGCCCCCTACGAGCAGTACTTC	CASSQYTGAPYEQYF
TRBJ1-4	-	-	TRBV2	TGTGCCAGCGCTCGGGGGGAGGGTTCTAATGAAAAACTGTTTTTT	CASARGEGSNEKLFF
TRBJ2-3	-	-	TRBV29-1	TGCAGCGCCCTTCTCGGCACAGATACGCAGTATTTT	CSALLGTDTQYF
TRBJ2-1	TRBD1	-	TRBV6-5	TGTGCCAGCAGCGACAGGGTTCTCGGTGAGCAGTTCTTC	CASSDRVLGEQFF
TRBJ2-7	-	-	TRBV27	TGTGCCAGCAGTCCCACGGGATACGAGCAGTACTTC	CASSPTGYEQYF
TRBJ2-7	-	-	TRBV7-2	TGTGCCAGCAGTTCTTTCGACATACGGGGGAATGAGCAGTACTTC	CASSSFDIRGNEQYF
TRBJ2-7	-	-	TRBV6-5	TGTGCCAGCAGACACTATTCCTACGAGCAGTACTTC	CASRHYSYEQYF
TRBJ2-1	TRBD1	-	TRBV5-1	TGCGCCAGCAGCTTAATGGGACAGAACAATGAGCAGTTCTTC	CASSLMGQNNEQFF
TRBJ1-1	-	few	TRBV5-6	TGTGCCAGCAGCTTAGGGGGGCGTGCAGCTTTCTTT	CASSLGGRAAFF
TRBJ1-5	-	-	TRBV9	TGTGCCAGCAGCGACACGACAGGCACTCAGCCCCAGCATTTT	CASSDTTGTQPQHF
TRBJ1-5	-	-	TRBV28	TGTGCCAGCAGAGTAATCCCCGGGACAAATCAGCCCCAGCATTTT	CASRVIPGTNQPQHF
TRBJ1-2	-	-	TRBV6-2/TRBV6-3	TGTGCCAGCAGTTATATCGCCGGGGCCGGCTACACCTTC	CASSYIAGAGYTF
TRBJ1-5	-	many	TRBV28	TGTGCCAGCAGTTTTCAGATCGGGAATCAGCCCCAGCATTTT	CASSFQIGNQPQHF
TRBJ1-4	-	once	TRBV5-1	TGCGCCAGCAGCTCCGGAGCAACTAATGAAAAACTGTTTTTT	CASSSGATNEKLFF
TRBJ1-5	-	-	TRBV2	TGTGCCAGCAGTGAATCATTTCAGCCCCAGCATTTT	CASSESFQPQHF
TRBJ2-5	TRBD1	-	TRBV28	TGTGCCAGCGGTTTAAGGGGGCCTGACGAGACCCAGTACTTC	CASGLRGPDETQYF
TRBJ2-7	TRBD1	-	TRBV11-2	TGTGCCAGCGGCCCCGGGACAGGGGGCGCAGAATCCTACGAGCAGTACTTC	CASGPGTGGAESYEQYF
TRBJ1-2	-	few	TRBV6-5	TGTGCCAGCAGACCGGGGCACTCTTATGGCTACACCTTC	CASRPGHSYGYTF
TRBJ2-3	TRBD2	-	TRBV11-2	TGTGCCAGCGGATCACTAGCGGGGCCAACAGATACGCAGTATTTT	CASGSLAGPTDTQYF
TRBJ2-1	TRBD1	few	TRBV28	TGTGCCAGCAGTTTACCGGGACAGGGAAATGAGCAGTTCTTC	CASSLPGQGNEQFF
TRBJ2-3	TRBD1	-	TRBV19	TGTGCCAGTAGTATATGGTCCCCGGGACAGGGGATGTATACGCAGTATTTT	CASSIWSPGQGMYTQYF
TRBJ2-7	-	-	TRBV11-2	TGTGCCAGCAGCGTTACAGGGTTAGGCGAGCAGTACTTC	CASSVTGLGEQYF
TRBJ1-5	-	-	TRBV5-8	TGTGCCAGCAGCCGCGCCGGTAGGCAGCCCCAGCATTTT	CASSRAGRQPQHF